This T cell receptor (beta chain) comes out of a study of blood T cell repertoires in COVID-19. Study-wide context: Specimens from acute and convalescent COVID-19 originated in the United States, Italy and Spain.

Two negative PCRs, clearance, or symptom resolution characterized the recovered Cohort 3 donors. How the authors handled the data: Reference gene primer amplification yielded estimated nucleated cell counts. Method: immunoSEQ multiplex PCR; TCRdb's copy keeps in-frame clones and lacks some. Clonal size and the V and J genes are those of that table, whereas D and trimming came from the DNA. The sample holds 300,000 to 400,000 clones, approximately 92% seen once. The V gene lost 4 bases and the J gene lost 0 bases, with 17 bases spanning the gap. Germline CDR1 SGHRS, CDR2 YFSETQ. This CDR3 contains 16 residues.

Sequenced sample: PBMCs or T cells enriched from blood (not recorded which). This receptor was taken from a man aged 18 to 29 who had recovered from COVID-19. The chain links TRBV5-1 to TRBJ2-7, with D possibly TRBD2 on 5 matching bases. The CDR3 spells CASSLSGSGNSYEQYF. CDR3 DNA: TGCGCCAGCAGCCTGTCGGGATCGGGGAACTCCTACGAGCAGTACTTC.